The 6 T cell receptor beta chains given below trace back to one sample, sequenced in a study of T cells in Graves' hyperthyroidism and ophthalmopathy. Researchers amplified the TCR beta CDR3 regions from RNA transcripts. An initial round of RT-PCR targeting the TCR CDR3 relied on the HTBI primer set. One entry per CDR3 protein, called by TCRdb with MiXCR from the multiplex PCR reads. The table has around 720,000 distinct CDR3 sequences, just over 35% seen once. Sequencing used blood. Receptors originate from a woman in her 40s with Graves' hyperthyroidism.

The genes are TRBV5-1 and TRBJ1-2; D is possibly TRBD1 (6 bases). Trimming pared 4 bases from V and 6 bases from J, leaving 16 bases between. The germline V gene has CDR1 SGHRS and CDR2 YFSETQ. This CDR3 contains 14 residues. CDR3 in amino acids: CASSPRGPGDGYTF. CDR3 in DNA: TGCGCCAGCAGCCCCAGGGGTCCCGGCGATGGCTACACCTTC.

This clonotype was found once. The V call is TRBV7-2, the J call TRBJ2-3; D may be TRBD2 (6 bases). V was trimmed by 4 bases and J by 6 bases, leaving 20 bases between them. The CDR3 length is 16 residues. Per the germline V gene, CDR1 is SGHTA and CDR2 is FQGNSA. The CDR3 DNA is TGTGCCAGCAGCTCCTCCGGGACTGGACGCTTGGATACGCAGTATTTT. It specifies CASSSSGTGRLDTQYF. The full variable domain, with the rest looked up from reference TRBV7-2 and TRBJ2-3, is GAGVSQSPSNKVTEKGKDVELRCDPISGHTALYWYRQSLGQGLEFLIYFQGNSAPDKSGLPSDRFSAERTGGSVSTLTIQRTQQEDSAVYLCASSSSGTGRLDTQYFGPGTRLTVL.

This clonotype was found a few times. This rearrangement joins TRBV6-5 to TRBJ2-7; TRBD2 matches at 11 bases. The CDR3 has 16 amino acids. V shed 0 bases, J shed 2 bases, and the junction held 3 bases outside the gene matches. From germline, CDR1 is MNHEY and CDR2 SVGAGI. DNA for the CDR3: TGTGCCAGCAGTTACTCGACTAGCGGGAAAGCCTACGAGCAGTACTTC. Encoded protein: CASSYSTSGKAYEQYF.

J is TRBJ2-7 and V is TRBV25-1, with unresolved D. The CDR3 covers 11 residues. The ends were cut back, 5 bases at V and 4 bases at J, with 6 bases in the middle. Germline CDR1 is MGHDK and CDR2 is SYGVNS. This chain's CDR3 is CASSHLYEQYF. The CDR3 DNA is TGTGCCAGCAGTCATCTGTACGAGCAGTACTTC.

This clonotype was picked up many times. This chain links TRBV7-3 with TRBJ2-7; D possibly corresponds to TRBD2 (5 bases). The CDR3 is made up of 14 amino acids. Between the trimmed V and J ends, which lost 2 bases and 2 bases, there was a span of 10 bases. Germline V gives CDR1 SGHTA, CDR2 FQGTGA. CDR3 nucleotide sequence: TGTGCCAGCAGCTTAGCGGGCGAGGCCTACGAGCAGTACTTC. This codes for CASSLAGEAYEQYF.

In regard to this clonotype: Just one base apart from a much larger clone, this may be a read error. The J gene is TRBJ1-3, the V gene TRBV5-1; D is undetermined. CDR3 length equals 14 residues. CDR1 and CDR2 (germline): SGHRS, YFSETQ. The DNA for the CDR3 is TGTGCCAGCAGCTCAGACGGGGTCCGAAACACCATATATTTT. Amino acids: CASSSDGVRNTIYF.